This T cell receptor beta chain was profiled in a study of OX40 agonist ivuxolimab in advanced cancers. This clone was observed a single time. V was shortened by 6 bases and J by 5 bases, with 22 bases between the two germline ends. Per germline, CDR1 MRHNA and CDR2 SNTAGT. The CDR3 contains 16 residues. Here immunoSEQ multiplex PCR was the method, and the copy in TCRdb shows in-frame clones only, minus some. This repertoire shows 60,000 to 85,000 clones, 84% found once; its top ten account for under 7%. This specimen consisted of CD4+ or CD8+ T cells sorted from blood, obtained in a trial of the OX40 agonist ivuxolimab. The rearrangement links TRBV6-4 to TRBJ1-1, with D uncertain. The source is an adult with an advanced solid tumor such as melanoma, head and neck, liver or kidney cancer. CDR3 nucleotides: TGTGCCAGCAGACGAGACCCACTTTCGGGCTGGACTGAAGCTTTCTTT. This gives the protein CASRRDPLSGWTEAFF.